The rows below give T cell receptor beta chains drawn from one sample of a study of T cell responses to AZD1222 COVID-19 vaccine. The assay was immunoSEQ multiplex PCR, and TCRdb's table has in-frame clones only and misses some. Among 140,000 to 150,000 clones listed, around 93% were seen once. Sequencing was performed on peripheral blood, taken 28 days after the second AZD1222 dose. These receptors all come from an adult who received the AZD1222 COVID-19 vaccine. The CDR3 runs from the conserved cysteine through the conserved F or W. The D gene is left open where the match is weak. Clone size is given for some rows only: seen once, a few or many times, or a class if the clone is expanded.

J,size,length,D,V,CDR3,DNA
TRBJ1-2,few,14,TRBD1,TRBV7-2,CASSLPGGIAGYTF,TGTGCCAGCAGCTTACCAGGGGGTATCGCTGGCTACACCTTC
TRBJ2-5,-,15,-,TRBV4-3,CASSQVEAGEETQYF,TGCGCCAGCAGCCAAGTAGAGGCAGGCGAAGAGACCCAGTACTTC
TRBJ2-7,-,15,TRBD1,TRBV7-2,CASSYLGQGAREQYF,TGTGCCAGCAGCTATTTGGGACAGGGGGCTCGCGAGCAGTACTTC
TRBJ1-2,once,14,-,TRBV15,CATSRSIQDYGYTF,TGTGCCACCAGCAGATCGATACAGGATTATGGCTACACCTTC
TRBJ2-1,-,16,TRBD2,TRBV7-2,CASSLVGTSGGGEQFF,TGTGCCAGCAGCTTAGTAGGGACTAGCGGTGGGGGGGAGCAGTTCTTC
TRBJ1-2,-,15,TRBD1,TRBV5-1,CASSPDRGSDGGYTF,TGCGCCAGCAGCCCTGACAGGGGATCCGATGGGGGCTACACCTTC
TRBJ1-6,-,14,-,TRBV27,CASSPNGLIEPLHF,TGTGCCAGCAGTCCAAACGGACTGATCGAACCCCTCCACTTT
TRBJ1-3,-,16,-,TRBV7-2,CASSLDAGNSGNTIYF,TGTGCCAGCAGCTTAGACGCAGGGAACTCTGGAAACACCATATATTTT
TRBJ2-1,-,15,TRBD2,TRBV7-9,CASSLLAGVHNEQFF,TGTGCCAGCAGCTTACTAGCGGGAGTCCACAATGAGCAGTTCTTC
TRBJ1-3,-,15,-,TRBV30,CAWSVRQRSGNTIYF,TGTGCCTGGAGTGTACGACAGCGATCTGGAAACACCATATATTTT
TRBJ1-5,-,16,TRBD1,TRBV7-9,CASSAGQGAPDQPQHF,TGTGCCAGCAGCGCGGGACAGGGGGCCCCGGATCAGCCCCAGCATTTT
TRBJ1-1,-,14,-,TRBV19,CASTRVRASTEAFF,TGTGCCAGTACCCGAGTCAGGGCGTCCACTGAAGCTTTCTTT
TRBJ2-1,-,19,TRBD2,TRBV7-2,CASSLGGTMAGAIYNEQFF,TGTGCCAGCAGCTTAGGGGGGACTATGGCGGGAGCCATTTACAATGAGCAGTTCTTC
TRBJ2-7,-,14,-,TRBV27,CASSFGGARYEQYF,TGTGCCAGCAGTTTCGGGGGCGCGAGGTACGAGCAGTACTTC
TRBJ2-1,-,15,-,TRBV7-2,CASSSQVASYNEQFF,TGTGCCAGCAGCTCCCAAGTGGCTAGCTACAATGAGCAGTTCTTC
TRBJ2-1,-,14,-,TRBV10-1,CASSEDVLYNEQFF,TGCGCCAGCAGTGAGGATGTACTCTACAATGAGCAGTTCTTC
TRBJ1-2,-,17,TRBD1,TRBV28,CASSISGTGFSMYGYTF,TGTGCCAGCAGTATCTCCGGGACAGGGTTTAGCATGTATGGCTACACCTTC
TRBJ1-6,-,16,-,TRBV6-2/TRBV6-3,CASSPSGGRDNSPLHF,TGTGCCAGCAGTCCATCGGGGGGCCGGGATAATTCACCCCTCCACTTT
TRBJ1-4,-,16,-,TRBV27,CASSFGTRGGGEKLFF,TGTGCCAGCAGTTTCGGAACCAGGGGCGGGGGTGAAAAACTGTTTTTT
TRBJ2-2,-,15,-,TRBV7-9,CASSLGGANTGELFF,TGTGCCAGCAGTTTAGGGGGAGCGAACACCGGGGAGCTGTTTTTT
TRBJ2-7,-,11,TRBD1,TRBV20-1,CSGDRFYEQYF,TGCAGTGGGGACAGGTTCTACGAGCAGTACTTC
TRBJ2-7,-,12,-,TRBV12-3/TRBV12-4,CASGPGTYEQYF,TGTGCCAGCGGCCCGGGCACCTACGAGCAGTACTTC
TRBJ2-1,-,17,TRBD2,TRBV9,CASSAPVLAGGVNEQFF,TGTGCCAGCAGCGCCCCGGTACTAGCGGGAGGGGTGAATGAGCAGTTCTTC
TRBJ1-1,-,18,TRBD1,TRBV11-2,CASSSPRDRLGRGTEAFF,TGTGCCAGCAGTTCCCCGAGGGACAGACTAGGGCGGGGCACTGAAGCTTTCTTT
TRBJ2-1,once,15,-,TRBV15,CATSRSRTDYNEQFF,TGTGCCACCAGCAGATCCCGGACGGACTACAATGAGCAGTTCTTC
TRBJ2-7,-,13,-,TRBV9,CASSVGVSYEQYF,TGTGCCAGCAGCGTAGGAGTGTCCTACGAGCAGTACTTC